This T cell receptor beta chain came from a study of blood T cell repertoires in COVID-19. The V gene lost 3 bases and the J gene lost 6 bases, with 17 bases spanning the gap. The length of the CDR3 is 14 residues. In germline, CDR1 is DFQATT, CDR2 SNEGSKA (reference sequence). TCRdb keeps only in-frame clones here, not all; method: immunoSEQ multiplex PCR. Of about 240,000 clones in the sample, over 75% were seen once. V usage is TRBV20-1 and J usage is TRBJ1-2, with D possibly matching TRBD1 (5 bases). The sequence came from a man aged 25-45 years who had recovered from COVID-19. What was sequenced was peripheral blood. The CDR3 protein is CSASPQGVADGYTF. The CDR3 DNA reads TGCAGTGCTAGTCCCCAGGGCGTAGCAGATGGCTACACCTTC.